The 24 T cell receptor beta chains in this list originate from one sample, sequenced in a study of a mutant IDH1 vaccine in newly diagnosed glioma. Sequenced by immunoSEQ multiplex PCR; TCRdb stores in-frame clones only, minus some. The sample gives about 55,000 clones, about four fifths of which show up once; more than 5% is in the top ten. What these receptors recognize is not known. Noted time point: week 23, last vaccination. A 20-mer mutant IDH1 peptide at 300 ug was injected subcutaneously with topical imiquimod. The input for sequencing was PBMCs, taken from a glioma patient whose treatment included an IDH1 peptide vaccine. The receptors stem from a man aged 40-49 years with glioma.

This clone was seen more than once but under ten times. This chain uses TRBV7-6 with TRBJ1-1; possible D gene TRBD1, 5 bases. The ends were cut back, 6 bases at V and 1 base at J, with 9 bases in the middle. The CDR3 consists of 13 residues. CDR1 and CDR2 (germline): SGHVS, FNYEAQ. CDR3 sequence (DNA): TGTGCCAGCAGGCCTACAGGGAACACTGAAGCTTTCTTT. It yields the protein CASRPTGNTEAFF.

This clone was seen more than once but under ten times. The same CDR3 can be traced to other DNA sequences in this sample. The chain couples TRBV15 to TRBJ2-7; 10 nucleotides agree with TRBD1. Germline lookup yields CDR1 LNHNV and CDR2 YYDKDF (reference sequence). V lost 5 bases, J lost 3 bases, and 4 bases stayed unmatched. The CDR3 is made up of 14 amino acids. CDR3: CATSRDRGSYEQYF. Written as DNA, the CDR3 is TGTGCCACCAGCCGGGACAGGGGCAGCTACGAGCAGTACTTC. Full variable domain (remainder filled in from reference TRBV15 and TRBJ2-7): DAMVIQNPRYQVTQFGKPVTLSCSQTLNHNVMYWYQQKSSQAPKLLFHYYDKDFNNEADTPDNFQSRRPNTSFCFLDIRSPGLGDTAMYLCATSRDRGSYEQYFGPGTRLTVT.

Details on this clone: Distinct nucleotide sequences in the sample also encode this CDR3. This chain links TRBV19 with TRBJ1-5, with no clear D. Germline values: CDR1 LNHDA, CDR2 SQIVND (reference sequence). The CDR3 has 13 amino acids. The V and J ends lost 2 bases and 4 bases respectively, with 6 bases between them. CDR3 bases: TGTGCCAGTAGTATAAGCGGGAATCAGCCCCAGCATTTT. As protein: CASSISGNQPQHF.

The CDR3 nucleotides read TGTGCCAGTAGTATACAGACAGGGATTACCTATGGCTACACCTTC. Protein sequence: CASSIQTGITYGYTF. This chain links TRBV19 with TRBJ1-2, with 7 bases identical to TRBD1. This CDR3 has 15 amino acids. Germline CDR1 is LNHDA and CDR2 is SQIVND (reference sequence). After removal of 2 bases from V and 4 bases from J, the junction contained 7 bases not matched to a gene.

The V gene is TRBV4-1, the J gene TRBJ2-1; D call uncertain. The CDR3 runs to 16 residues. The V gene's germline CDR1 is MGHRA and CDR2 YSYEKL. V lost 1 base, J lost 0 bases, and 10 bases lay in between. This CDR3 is CASSQVGSISYNEQFF. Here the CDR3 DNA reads TGCGCCAGCAGCCAAGTTGGTAGCATCTCCTACAATGAGCAGTTCTTC.

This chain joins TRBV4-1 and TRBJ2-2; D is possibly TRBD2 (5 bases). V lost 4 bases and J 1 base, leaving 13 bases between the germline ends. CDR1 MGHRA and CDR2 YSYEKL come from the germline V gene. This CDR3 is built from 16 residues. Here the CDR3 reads CASSPQIRENTGELFF. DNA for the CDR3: TGCGCCAGCAGCCCACAAATCCGGGAGAACACCGGGGAGCTGTTTTTT.

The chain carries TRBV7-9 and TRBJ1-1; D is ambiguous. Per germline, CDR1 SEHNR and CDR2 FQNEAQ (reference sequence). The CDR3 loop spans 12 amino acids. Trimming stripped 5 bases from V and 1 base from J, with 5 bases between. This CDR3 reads CASSPRNTEAFF. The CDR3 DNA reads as TGTGCCAGCAGCCCCAGGAACACTGAAGCTTTCTTT.

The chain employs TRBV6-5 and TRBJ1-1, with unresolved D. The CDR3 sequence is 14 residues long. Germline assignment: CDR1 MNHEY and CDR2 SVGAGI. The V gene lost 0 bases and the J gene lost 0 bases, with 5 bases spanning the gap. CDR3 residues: CASSYSPVNTEAFF. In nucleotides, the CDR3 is TGTGCCAGCAGTTACTCGCCGGTGAACACTGAAGCTTTCTTT.

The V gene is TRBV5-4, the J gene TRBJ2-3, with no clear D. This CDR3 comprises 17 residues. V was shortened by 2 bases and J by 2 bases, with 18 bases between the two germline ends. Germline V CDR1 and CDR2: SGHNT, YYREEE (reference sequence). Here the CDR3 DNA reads TGTGCCAGCAGCTTTCGTGTAGGGCGGACCTACACAGATACGCAGTATTTT. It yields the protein CASSFRVGRTYTDTQYF.

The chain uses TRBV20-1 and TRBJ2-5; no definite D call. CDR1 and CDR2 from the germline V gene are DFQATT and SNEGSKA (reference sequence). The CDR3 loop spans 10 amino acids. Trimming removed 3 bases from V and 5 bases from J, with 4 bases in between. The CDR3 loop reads CSASLETQYF. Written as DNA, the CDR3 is TGCAGTGCTAGTTTGGAGACCCAGTACTTC.

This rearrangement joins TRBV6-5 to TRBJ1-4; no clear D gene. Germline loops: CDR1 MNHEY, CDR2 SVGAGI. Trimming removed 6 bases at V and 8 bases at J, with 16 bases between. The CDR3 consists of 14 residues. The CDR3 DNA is TGTGCCAGCAGCAGAAACGGACCGTGGGAAAAACTGTTTTTT. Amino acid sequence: CASSRNGPWEKLFF.

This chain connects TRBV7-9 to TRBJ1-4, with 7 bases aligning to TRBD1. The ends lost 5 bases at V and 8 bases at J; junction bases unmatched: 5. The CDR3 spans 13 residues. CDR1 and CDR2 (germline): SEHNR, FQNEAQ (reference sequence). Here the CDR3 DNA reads TGTGCCAGCAGCCCCTCACAGGGGGAAAAACTGTTTTTT. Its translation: CASSPSQGEKLFF.

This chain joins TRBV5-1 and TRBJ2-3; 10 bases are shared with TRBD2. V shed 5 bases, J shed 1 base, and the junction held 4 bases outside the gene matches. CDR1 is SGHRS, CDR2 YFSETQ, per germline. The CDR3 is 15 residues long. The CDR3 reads CASRSLAGGTDTQYF. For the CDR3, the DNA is TGCGCCAGCAGAAGTCTAGCGGGGGGCACAGATACGCAGTATTTT.

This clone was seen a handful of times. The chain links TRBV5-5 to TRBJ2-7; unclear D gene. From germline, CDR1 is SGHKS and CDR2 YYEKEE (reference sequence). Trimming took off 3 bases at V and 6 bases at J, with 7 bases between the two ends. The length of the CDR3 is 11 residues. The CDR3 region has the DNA TGTGCCAGCAGCTACGACTTCGAGCAGTACTTC. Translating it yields CASSYDFEQYF.

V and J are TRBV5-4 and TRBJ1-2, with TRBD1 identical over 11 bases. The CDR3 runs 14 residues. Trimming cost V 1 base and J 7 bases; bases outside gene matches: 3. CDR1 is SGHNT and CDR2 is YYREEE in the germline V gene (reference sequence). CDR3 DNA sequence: TGTGCCAGCAGCTTGAGGACAGGGGGCAGTGGCTACACCTTC. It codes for CASSLRTGGSGYTF.

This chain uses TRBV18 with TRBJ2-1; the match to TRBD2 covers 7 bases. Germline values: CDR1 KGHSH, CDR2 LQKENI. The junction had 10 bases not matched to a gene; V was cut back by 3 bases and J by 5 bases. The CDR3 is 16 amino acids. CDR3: CASSPIGGRGNNEQFF. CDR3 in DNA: TGTGCCAGCTCACCGATCGGGGGGAGGGGAAACAATGAGCAGTTCTTC.

This CDR3 is CASRPGQVDGQPQHF. The CDR3, as DNA: TGTGCCAGCAGACCGGGACAGGTAGATGGTCAGCCCCAGCATTTT. J is TRBJ1-5 and V is TRBV2; 8 bases fit TRBD1. This CDR3 is 15 amino acids long. Germline V gene data show CDR1 as SNHLY and CDR2 as FYNNEI. The ends lost 6 bases at V and 6 bases at J; junction bases unmatched: 10.

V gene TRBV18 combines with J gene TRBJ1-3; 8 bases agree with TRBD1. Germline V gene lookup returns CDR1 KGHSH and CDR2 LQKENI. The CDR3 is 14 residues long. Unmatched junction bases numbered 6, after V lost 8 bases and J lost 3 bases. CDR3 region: CASLEGQGGNTIYF. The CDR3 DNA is TGTGCCAGCCTGGAAGGACAGGGTGGAAACACCATATATTTT.

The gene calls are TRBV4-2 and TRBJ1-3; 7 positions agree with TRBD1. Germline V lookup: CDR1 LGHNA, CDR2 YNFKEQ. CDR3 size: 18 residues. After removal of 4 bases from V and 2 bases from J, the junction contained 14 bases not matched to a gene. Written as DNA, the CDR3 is TGTGCCAGCAGCCGCATCCAGGGAACAGGGGAGACTGGAAACACCATATATTTT. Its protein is CASSRIQGTGETGNTIYF.

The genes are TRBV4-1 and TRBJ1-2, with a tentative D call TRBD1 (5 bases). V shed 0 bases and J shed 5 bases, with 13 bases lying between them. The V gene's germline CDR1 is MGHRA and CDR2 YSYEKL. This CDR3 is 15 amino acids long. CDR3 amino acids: CASSQEAGGRYGYTF. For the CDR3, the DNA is TGCGCCAGCAGCCAAGAAGCGGGGGGGAGGTATGGCTACACCTTC.

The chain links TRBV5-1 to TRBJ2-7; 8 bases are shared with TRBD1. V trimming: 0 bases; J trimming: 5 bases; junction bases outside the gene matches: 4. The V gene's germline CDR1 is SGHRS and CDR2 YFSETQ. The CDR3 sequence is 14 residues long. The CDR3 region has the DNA TGCGCCAGCAGCTTGGCCTGGGACAGGAACGAGCAGTACTTC. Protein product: CASSLAWDRNEQYF.

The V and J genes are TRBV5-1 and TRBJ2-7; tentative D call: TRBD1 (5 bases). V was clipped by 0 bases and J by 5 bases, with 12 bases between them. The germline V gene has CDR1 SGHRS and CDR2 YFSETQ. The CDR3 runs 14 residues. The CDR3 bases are TGCGCCAGCAGCTTGGAGGTGGGGCGCGACGAGCAGTACTTC. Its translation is CASSLEVGRDEQYF.

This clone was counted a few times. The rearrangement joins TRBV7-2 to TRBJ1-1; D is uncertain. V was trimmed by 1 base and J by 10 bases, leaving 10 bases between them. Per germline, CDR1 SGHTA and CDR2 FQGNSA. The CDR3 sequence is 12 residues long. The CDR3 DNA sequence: TGTGCCAGCAGCTTAGTTCTCGTCCGAGCTTTCTTT. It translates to CASSLVLVRAFF.

As DNA, the CDR3 is TGCGCCAGCAGAGGACCTAGGGGGATGAACACTGAAGCTTTCTTT. It codes for CASRGPRGMNTEAFF. The rearrangement uses TRBV10-2 and TRBJ1-1; tentative D call: TRBD1 (6 bases). V was cut by 6 bases and J by 0 bases, with 14 bases left in between. The CDR3 contains 15 residues. Germline loops: CDR1 WSHSY, CDR2 SAAADI.